The 22 T cell receptor beta chains in this list originate from one sample, sequenced in a study of shared clonotypes between healthy human individuals. CD8 cells classed as naive were CD45RO-negative and positively selected for CCR7, excluding terminally differentiated effector memory CD45RA+ cells. Method: immunoSEQ multiplex PCR; TCRdb's copy keeps in-frame clones and lacks some. The sample records more than 2 million clones, roughly 95% being singletons. Sequencing was carried out using naive CD8+ T cells sorted from blood. These receptor sequences come from a man in his late teens or twenties in good health.

The chain recombines TRBV13 with TRBJ2-4; D gene ambiguous. This CDR3 contains 15 residues. Between the trimmed V and J ends, which lost 3 bases and 5 bases, there was a span of 14 bases. The germline V gene encodes CDR1 PRHDT and CDR2 FYEKMQ (reference sequence). The CDR3 region has the DNA TGTGCCAGCAGCTTCGGACCGTCGAGAGAAAACATTCAGTACTTC. This gives the protein CASSFGPSRENIQYF. Complete variable domain (other parts from reference TRBV13 and TRBJ2-4): AAGVIQSPRHLIKEKRETATLKCYPIPRHDTVYWYQQGPGQDPQFLISFYEKMQSDKGSIPDRFSAQQFSDYHSELNMSSLELGDSALYFCASSFGPSRENIQYFGAGTRLSVL.

The chain joins TRBV2 to TRBJ2-3; 11 bases line up with TRBD1. Losses at the gene ends were 5 bases for V and 2 bases for J; bases not matched to a gene: 3. The V gene's germline CDR1 is SNHLY and CDR2 FYNNEI. This CDR3 has 15 residues. The CDR3 DNA sequence: TGTGCCAGCAGTTGGACAGGGGGCGTCACAGATACGCAGTATTTT. This gives the protein CASSWTGGVTDTQYF.

V is TRBV10-1 and J is TRBJ1-5, with a weak D call TRBD1 (6 bases). The germline V gene has CDR1 WNHNN and CDR2 SYGVQD (reference sequence). This CDR3 is 13 amino acids long. Trimming cost V 9 bases and J 3 bases, with 12 bases left between them. The CDR3 DNA is TGCGCCAGTCCAGACAGGTTCAATCAGCCCCAGCATTTT. Translated: CASPDRFNQPQHF.

CDR3 sequence (DNA): TGTGCCAGTAGTATGGGATTACTATGGGTCCGGAACACTGAAGCTTTCTTT. This codes for CASSMGLLWVRNTEAFF. The rearrangement uses TRBV19 and TRBJ1-1; D is undetermined. Germline V gives CDR1 LNHDA, CDR2 SQIVND (reference sequence). Trimming removed 3 bases at V and 1 base at J, with 18 bases between. The CDR3 sequence is 17 residues long. The entire variable domain, with the rest obtained from reference TRBV19 and TRBJ1-1, is as follows: DGGITQSPKYLFRKEGQNVTLSCEQNLNHDAMYWYRQDPGQGLRLIYYSQIVNDFQKGDIAEGYSVSREKKESFPLTVTSAQKNPTAFYLCASSMGLLWVRNTEAFFGQGTRLTVV.

On this clone itself: Other DNA sequences from this sample encode an identical CDR3 as well. The rearrangement joins TRBV9 to TRBJ2-7, with TRBD2 as a possible D gene (6 bases). The CDR3 is made up of 12 amino acids. Germline loops: CDR1 SGDLS, CDR2 YYNGEE. The V gene lost 0 bases and the J gene lost 7 bases, with 8 bases spanning the gap. The CDR3 DNA reads TGTGCCAGCAGCGTAGAGGGAGGAGAGCAGTACTTC. Residues: CASSVEGGEQYF.

This clone was observed a single time. The chain is built from TRBV29-1 and TRBJ2-3, with D unclear. Germline CDR1 is SQVTM and CDR2 is ANQGSEA. The ends were cut back, 6 bases at V and 4 bases at J, with 17 bases in the middle. The CDR3 covers 14 residues. The CDR3 coding sequence is TGCAGCGTCCCAAACGCAGCAGTCGCAGATACGCAGTATTTT. Translation gives CSVPNAAVADTQYF.

The chain employs TRBV5-5 and TRBJ1-6, with TRBD1 identical over 8 bases. V lost 5 bases and J lost 0; bases outside the gene matches: 7. CDR1 is SGHKS and CDR2 is YYEKEE in the germline V gene (reference sequence). The CDR3 is 17 residues long. The CDR3 here is CASSLNRGVSYNSPLHF. The CDR3 nucleotides are TGTGCCAGCAGTCTCAACAGGGGGGTCTCCTATAATTCACCCCTCCACTTT.

As to this clone: The same CDR3 can be traced to other DNA sequences in this sample. The CDR3 reads CASSLAGRTDTQYF. CDR3 in DNA: TGTGCCAGCAGCTTAGCGGGGCGCACAGATACGCAGTATTTT. V and J are TRBV5-6 and TRBJ2-3; 7 bases map to TRBD2. V shed 2 bases and J 1 base; nucleotides not matched to a gene: 1. The CDR3 has 14 amino acids. CDR1 and CDR2 from the germline V gene are SGHDT and YYEEEE.

This clone was detected once. The chain recombines TRBV6-6 with TRBJ2-7; D not resolved. Germline V gives CDR1 MNHNY, CDR2 SVGAGI (reference sequence). This CDR3 spans 15 amino acids. Between the trimmed V and J ends, which lost 3 bases and 0 bases, there was a span of 12 bases. This chain's CDR3 is CASSYLVAASYEQYF. The CDR3 nucleotides read TGTGCCAGCAGTTATTTAGTAGCAGCCTCCTACGAGCAGTACTTC.

This chain joins TRBV11-2 and TRBJ2-1; 9 positions agree with TRBD2. The CDR3 extends over 18 amino acids. The germline CDR1 and CDR2 sequences are SGHAT and FQNNGV. Losses at the gene ends were 0 bases for V and 8 bases for J; bases not matched to a gene: 14. CDR3: CASSLDGDAGLAIYEQFF. The CDR3 region has the DNA TGTGCCAGCAGCTTAGATGGGGATGCAGGACTAGCGATCTATGAGCAGTTCTTC.

The rearrangement links TRBV6-1 to TRBJ2-1; 7 bases match TRBD2. Unmatched junction bases numbered 10, after V lost 2 bases and J lost 6 bases. This CDR3 comprises 16 residues. CDR1 and CDR2 from the germline V gene are MNHNS and SASEGT. For the CDR3, the DNA is TGTGCCAGCAGTGAATGGATGGGGGAGGGCCCCAATGAGCAGTTCTTC. As protein: CASSEWMGEGPNEQFF.

This clone appeared a few times. Other DNA sequences in this specimen translate into the identical CDR3. The V gene is TRBV2, the J gene TRBJ1-5; 8 bases are shared with TRBD1. The germline CDR1 and CDR2 sequences are SNHLY and FYNNEI. The CDR3 consists of 15 residues. The V gene end was trimmed by 6 bases and the J gene end by 2 bases; junction bases not matched to a gene: 6. CDR3: CASSDGQGGNQPQHF. Written as DNA, the CDR3 is TGTGCCAGCAGCGATGGACAGGGAGGCAATCAGCCCCAGCATTTT.

This clone has only one observation. The chain recombines TRBV12-5 with TRBJ1-1, with 7 positions matching TRBD1. CDR3 length equals 14 residues. Germline CDR1 and CDR2: LGHNT and FRNRAP. With 3 bases clipped from V and 1 base from J, the junction kept 2 bases outside the gene matches. The CDR3 sequence is CASGLEGANTEAFF. As DNA, the CDR3 is TGTGCTAGTGGTTTAGAGGGGGCGAACACTGAAGCTTTCTTT.

Concerning this clone itself: This sample also contains other DNA sequences that code for the same CDR3. This chain connects TRBV5-6 to TRBJ2-7, with D possibly matching TRBD1 (5 bases). Trimming took off 0 bases at V and 1 base at J, with 11 bases between the two ends. This CDR3 has 15 residues. Looked up from germline, CDR1 is SGHDT and CDR2 is YYEEEE. The CDR3 sequence is CASSLAPGSSYEQYF. The CDR3 DNA follows: TGTGCCAGCAGCTTGGCCCCAGGGTCGTCCTACGAGCAGTACTTC.

CDR3 residues: CASSYGTSGGIYEQYF. CDR3 bases: TGTGCCAGCAGCTACGGGACTAGCGGGGGGATCTACGAGCAGTACTTC. The chain couples TRBV28 to TRBJ2-7; 15 bases are a match to TRBD2. V shed 6 bases, J shed 3 bases, and the junction held 6 bases outside the gene matches. From germline, CDR1 is MDHEN and CDR2 SYDVKM. This CDR3 is 16 amino acids long.

The chain couples TRBV27 to TRBJ1-2; tentatively, D is TRBD1 (6 bases). CDR1 is MNHEY and CDR2 is SMNVEV in the germline V gene (reference sequence). Deletions cut 5 bases from V and 8 bases from J, with 15 bases between. The CDR3 runs 13 residues. CDR3 DNA: TGTGCCAGCAGTGTCACAGGGTCGGGGGGCTACACCTTC. Translation: CASSVTGSGGYTF.

V usage is TRBV5-4 and J usage is TRBJ1-4, with D possibly being TRBD1 (6 bases). The germline V gene encodes CDR1 SGHNT and CDR2 YYREEE (reference sequence). This CDR3 is 14 amino acids long. The V end lost 4 bases, the J end lost 5 bases, and 12 bases lay between the germline ends. The CDR3 spells CASSPGHPNEKLFF. CDR3 nucleotides: TGTGCCAGCAGCCCGGGACACCCAAATGAAAAACTGTTTTTT.

This chain joins TRBV13 and TRBJ1-6, with TRBD1 as a possible D gene (6 bases). CDR1 PRHDT and CDR2 FYEKMQ come from the germline V gene (reference sequence). With 5 bases removed from V and 6 bases from J, the gap between germline ends came to 14 bases. The CDR3 contains 15 residues. The CDR3 spells CASSPAGASNSPLHF. The CDR3 DNA reads TGTGCCAGCAGCCCAGCGGGGGCGAGTAATTCACCCCTCCACTTT.

The CDR3 reads CASSRGDSSYEQYF. The CDR3 DNA is TGTGCCAGCAGTCGAGGGGATTCTTCCTACGAGCAGTACTTC. The chain is built from TRBV27 and TRBJ2-7; D possibly uses TRBD1 or TRBD2 (5 bases each). The CDR3 contains 14 residues. Germline lookup yields CDR1 MNHEY and CDR2 SMNVEV (reference sequence). Trimming shortened V by 5 bases and J by 1 base, and 12 bases separated the two germline ends.

J is TRBJ1-1 and V is TRBV11-2, with TRBD1 matching over 11 bases. CDR1 SGHAT and CDR2 FQNNGV come from the germline V gene. After removal of 8 bases from V and 0 bases from J, the junction contained 11 bases not matched to a gene. CDR3 length: 17 residues. For the CDR3, the DNA is TGTGCCAGCCTCTTACTGGACAGGGGGCCTCTGAACACTGAAGCTTTCTTT. Its translation: CASLLLDRGPLNTEAFF.

This clone was recorded only once. The J gene is TRBJ2-7, the V gene TRBV2; 7 bases map to TRBD2. V trimming: 6 bases; J trimming: 4 bases; junction bases outside the gene matches: 15. Per germline, CDR1 SNHLY and CDR2 FYNNEI. This CDR3 comprises 16 residues. CDR3 in DNA: TGTGCCAGCAGCCCCTTGAGCGGGATAGCGCTATACGAGCAGTACTTC. Residues: CASSPLSGIALYEQYF.

This clone was seen just once. This chain links TRBV21-1 with TRBJ1-5; whether TRBD1, the table's D call, matches the DNA was not checked. TRBV21-1 is described as a pseudogene. There are 16 residues in the CDR3. The CDR3, as DNA: TGTGCCAGCAGCATCAGAGGACAGGGGAGGAATCAGCCCCAGCATTTT. Protein product: CASSIRGQGRNQPQHF.